Each of the 8 T cell receptor beta chains below was sequenced from the same sample in a study of cytomegalovirus exposure and HLA in healthy donors. The study ran its PCR with 60 Vbeta and 13 Jbeta primers. Clones were sequenced by immunoSEQ multiplex PCR, and TCRdb holds only the in-frame ones, with some missing. The profile shows about 160,000 clones, roughly four fifths of them singletons. The source material was PBMCs. All receptors derive from a man aged 50 to 59 in good health and CMV-seropositive.

J is TRBJ2-5 and V is TRBV7-6; a weak D match, TRBD2 (5 bases). CDR3 length: 14 amino acids. Looked up from germline, CDR1 is SGHVS and CDR2 is FNYEAQ. Trimming cost V 7 bases and J 2 bases, with 14 bases left between them. CDR3 coding DNA: TGTGCCAGCACGAGGGCGGAGACTCAAGAGACCCAGTACTTC. As protein: CASTRAETQETQYF.

The chain employs TRBV27 and TRBJ2-5; TRBD1 or TRBD2 may be the D gene (5 bases each). With the DNA end fitting TRBJ2-7 better, the J assignment may be wrong. Germline V lookup: CDR1 MNHEY, CDR2 SMNVEV (reference sequence). The CDR3 totals 14 residues. The chain's CDR3 is CASSGFGGSYEQYF. In DNA, the CDR3 is TGTGCCAGCAGCGGCTTTGGGGGCTCCTACGAGCAGTACTTC.

The J gene is TRBJ2-2, the V gene TRBV28; 7 bases align to TRBD1. Germline CDR1 MDHEN, CDR2 SYDVKM. The CDR3 sequence is 15 residues long. With 4 bases clipped from V and 0 bases from J, the junction kept 2 bases outside the gene matches. The CDR3 loop reads CASSYGTANTGELFF. CDR3 sequence (DNA): TGTGCCAGCAGTTACGGGACAGCGAACACCGGGGAGCTGTTTTTT.

This chain joins TRBV29-1 and TRBJ2-3, with D tentatively TRBD1 (6 bases). V was trimmed by 3 bases and J by 14 bases, leaving 18 bases between them. Looked up from germline, CDR1 is SQVTM and CDR2 is ANQGSEA. This CDR3 comprises 12 residues. The CDR3 loop reads CSVDRGRGFAYF. The CDR3 region has the DNA TGCAGCGTTGACAGGGGCCGCGGTTTCGCGTATTTT.

This clone was seen only once. The chain couples TRBV9 to TRBJ2-5; 8 bases map to TRBD2. The V and J ends lost 4 bases and 4 bases, in that order; junction bases with no gene match: 9. Germline CDR1 is SGDLS and CDR2 is YYNGEE. The CDR3 sequence is 15 residues long. The CDR3 DNA is TGTGCCAGCAGCCCAGGACTAGCAGCTCCAGAGACCCAGTACTTC. Residues: CASSPGLAAPETQYF.

V and J are TRBV30 and TRBJ1-2, with D possibly TRBD1 on 5 matching bases. The CDR3 runs 16 residues. Between the trimmed V and J ends, which lost 2 bases and 4 bases, there was a span of 20 bases. The germline V gene encodes CDR1 GTSNPN and CDR2 SVGIG (reference sequence). In nucleotides, the CDR3 is TGTGCCTGGAGTTCCTCGGGACTCTTATCGGCCTATGGCTACACCTTC. This gives the protein CAWSSSGLLSAYGYTF.

The chain links TRBV28 to TRBJ2-3; TRBD1 aligns across 8 bases. Per the germline V gene, CDR1 is MDHEN and CDR2 is SYDVKM. Trimming cost V 5 bases and J 0 bases; bases outside gene matches: 7. There are 16 residues in the CDR3. CDR3 sequence: CASSTPTGVSTDTQYF. The CDR3 DNA is TGTGCCAGCAGTACGCCGACAGGGGTGAGCACAGATACGCAGTATTTT.

This sequence joins TRBV6-5 and TRBJ2-5; D remains unclear. The CDR3 runs to 14 residues. Trimming took off 1 base at V and 5 bases at J, with 11 bases between the two ends. CDR1 MNHEY and CDR2 SVGAGI come from the germline V gene. CDR3: CASSYFPELETQYF. CDR3 coding DNA: TGTGCCAGCAGTTACTTTCCCGAGCTTGAGACCCAGTACTTC.